These T cell receptor beta chains were read from a single sample in a study of low-dose radiotherapy and immunotherapy resistance in tumors. TCRdb used MiXCR to reprocess the reads, holding one entry per CDR3 protein. This table holds roughly 50,000 distinct CDR3 sequences, around a third found once. The sequencing here drew on PBMCs, taken after low-dose radiotherapy plus immunotherapy. The receptors stem from a male donor with rectosigmoid adenocarcinoma. CDR3s include the opening cysteine and the closing phenylalanine or tryptophan. D genes are given only for firm matches. Not all rows give a size; the values are once, few, many and, for expanded clones, a class.

V gene	clone size	D gene	J gene	CDR3 protein	CDR3 DNA
TRBV7-2	.	.	TRBJ2-7	CASSSPGRSYEQYF	TGTGCCAGCAGCTCCCCGGGGAGGTCCTACGAGCAGTACTTC
TRBV7-9	many	.	TRBJ2-1	CASSSRGGAREQFF	TGTGCCAGCAGCTCCCGTGGGGGGGCACGAGAGCAGTTCTTC
TRBV30	.	TRBD2	TRBJ2-1	CAWSVRGLAGKEQFF	TGTGCCTGGAGTGTAAGGGGACTAGCGGGAAAAGAGCAGTTCTTC
TRBV28	.	TRBD1	TRBJ2-7	CASYPVMGQENYEQYF	TGTGCCAGCTACCCCGTCATGGGACAGGAAAACTACGAGCAGTACTTC
TRBV19	many	.	TRBJ1-2	CASTADYGYTF	TGTGCCAGTACGGCAGACTATGGCTACACCTTC
TRBV28	medium-sized	TRBD2	TRBJ2-1	CASRRGGANNEQFF	TGTGCCAGCAGGCGCGGGGGGGCAAACAATGAGCAGTTCTTC
TRBV6-2/TRBV6-3	few	TRBD1	TRBJ2-3	CASDTGGYTDTQYF	TGTGCCAGCGACACAGGGGGCTACACAGATACGCAGTATTTT
TRBV6-2/TRBV6-3	many	.	TRBJ1-1	CASSPDLWNTEAFF	TGTGCCAGCAGTCCAGACCTTTGGAACACTGAAGCTTTCTTT
TRBV7-2	.	.	TRBJ2-2	CASSLTGGGTGELFFF	.
TRBV7-3	once	.	TRBJ2-1	CASSELAGLYNEQFF	TGTGCCAGCAGCGAGCTAGCAGGCCTCTACAATGAGCAGTTCTTC
TRBV30	many	.	TRBJ1-2	CAWSYRLSGQGNYGYTF	TGTGCCTGGAGTTATAGGCTATCGGGGCAGGGAAACTATGGCTACACCTTC
TRBV19	many	.	TRBJ2-1	CASSLPTGTPHNEQFF	TGTGCCAGTAGTCTTCCCACAGGGACCCCTCACAATGAGCAGTTCTTC
TRBV2	.	.	TRBJ2-2	CASRDGVGSPGELFF	TGTGCCAGCAGAGACGGTGTCGGGAGCCCCGGGGAGCTGTTTTTT
TRBV6-2/TRBV6-3	.	.	TRBJ2-3	CASSSPADTQYF	TGTGCCAGCAGTTCACCGGCAGATACGCAGTATTTT
TRBV10-2	many	TRBD2	TRBJ2-7	CASSESPAGLADYEQYF	TGCGCCAGCAGTGAGTCCCCCGCGGGACTAGCGGATTACGAGCAGTACTTC
TRBV12-3/TRBV12-4	.	.	TRBJ2-3	CASSFSRTDTQYF	TGTGCCAGCAGTTTTTCGAGGACAGATACGCAGTATTTT
TRBV3-1	many	TRBD1	TRBJ1-5	CASSQMTGNQPQHF	TGTGCCAGCAGCCAAATGACAGGGAATCAGCCCCAGCATTTT
TRBV7-2	many	.	TRBJ2-1	CASSRQLRHSYNEQFF	TGTGCCAGCAGCCGACAACTTCGCCATTCCTACAATGAGCAGTTCTTC
TRBV5-1	many	.	TRBJ2-1	CASSLAGEDRDEQFF	TGCGCCAGCAGCTTGGCGGGGGAGGATCGGGATGAGCAGTTCTTC
TRBV7-6	.	TRBD1	TRBJ1-1	CASSLTGTAEAFF	TGTGCCAGCAGCTTAACCGGGACAGCCGAAGCTTTCTTT
TRBV7-2	.	.	TRBJ2-7	CASSLATGLAYEQYF	TGTGCCAGCAGCTTAGCAACAGGTTTGGCCTACGAGCAGTACTTC
TRBV7-9	many	.	TRBJ1-4	CASRKQGLTNEKLFF	TGTGCCAGCAGAAAACAGGGATTAACTAATGAAAAACTGTTTTTT
TRBV3-1	many	TRBD2	TRBJ2-5	CASSQEGLAVQETQYF	TGTGCCAGCAGCCAAGAGGGACTAGCGGTCCAAGAGACCCAGTACTTC
TRBV29-1	once	.	TRBJ2-7	CSVEGYSYEQYF	TGCAGCGTTGAGGGATACTCCTACGAGCAGTACTTC
TRBV10-2	.	.	TRBJ2-7	CASSAVGRGVSPYEQYF	TGCGCCAGCAGTGCCGTCGGGAGAGGGGTCTCTCCCTACGAGCAGTACTTC
TRBV27	many	.	TRBJ2-4	CASSLLGGAKNIQYF	TGTGCCAGCAGTTTATTAGGAGGGGCCAAAAACATTCAGTACTTC
TRBV7-9	once	.	TRBJ1-3	CASSLLQLGSGNTIYF	TGTGCCAGCAGCTTACTACAGTTAGGCTCTGGAAACACCATATATTTT
TRBV6-2/TRBV6-3	many	.	TRBJ1-2	CASSYDYSYGYTF	TGTGCCAGCAGTTACGATTACAGTTATGGCTACACCTTC
TRBV20-1	many	.	TRBJ1-6	CSARPLQEIGVSPLHF	TGCAGTGCTAGGCCCTTACAGGAAATAGGGGTGTCACCCCTCCACTTT
TRBV6-6	few	TRBD1	TRBJ2-3	CASSFRVGQNTDTQYF	TGTGCCAGCAGTTTCCGGGTGGGACAGAACACAGATACGCAGTATTTT
TRBV15	many	TRBD2	TRBJ2-1	CATSRLLAGGILGYNEQFF	TGTGCCACCAGCAGATTACTAGCGGGGGGCATACTAGGCTACAATGAGCAGTTCTTC